Presented here are 27 T cell receptor beta chains from one specimen sequenced in a study of T-cell reconstitution after alpha-beta-depleted transplantation in children. Library preparation (for TCRbeta) was performed with unique molecular identifiers. A single record per CDR3 protein comes from TCRdb applying MiXCR to the PCR reads. The sample includes around 360,000 distinct CDR3 sequences, 10% of them seen just once. The input for sequencing was PBMCs from the stem cell graft donor, taken from the stem cell graft. The origin of the receptors is a human donor who donated a stem cell graft to a child with acute lymphoblastic leukemia.

This clonotype was counted only a few times. V gene TRBV11-1 combines with J gene TRBJ2-7; 13 bases agree with TRBD2. The junction had 12 bases not matched to a gene; V was cut back by 4 bases and J by 3 bases. Germline assignment: CDR1 SGHAT and CDR2 FQDESV (reference sequence). This CDR3 contains 18 residues. The CDR3 reads CASSSGQGTSGIYYEQYF. The CDR3, as DNA: TGTGCCAGCAGCTCGGGACAGGGGACTAGCGGGATTTACTACGAGCAGTACTTC.

In its sample, this clonotype was seen many times. The J gene is TRBJ2-7, the V gene TRBV4-3; D call uncertain. CDR3 size: 17 residues. Trimming took 1 base from V and 3 from J, leaving 19 bases between them. Per the germline V gene, CDR1 is LGHNA and CDR2 is YSLEER. The CDR3 protein is CASSQVFRSRSNYEQYF. The CDR3 DNA reads TGCGCCAGCAGCCAAGTTTTTCGAAGTAGAAGTAACTACGAGCAGTACTTC.

This clonotype appeared a few times. V gene TRBV7-2 combines with J gene TRBJ2-5; D perhaps matches TRBD1 (6 bases). Trimming shortened V by 1 base and J by 2 bases, and 11 bases separated the two germline ends. Germline lookup yields CDR1 SGHTA and CDR2 FQGNSA. There are 15 residues in the CDR3. The CDR3, as DNA: TGTGCCAGCAGCTTAGGGGGACACCTTCAAGAGACCCAGTACTTC. This encodes CASSLGGHLQETQYF.

This clonotype occurred a few times. The V call is TRBV9, the J call TRBJ1-3, with TRBD1 as a possible D gene (5 bases). The germline V gene encodes CDR1 SGDLS and CDR2 YYNGEE. V gave up 0 bases and J gave up 0 bases, with 10 bases separating them. This CDR3 contains 16 residues. The CDR3 DNA sequence: TGTGCCAGCAGCGTAGACGGGGGAGGCTCTGGAAACACCATATATTTT. Protein sequence: CASSVDGGGSGNTIYF.

The chain has TRBV27 and TRBJ2-1; D is undetermined. This CDR3 spans 16 amino acids. Per the germline V gene, CDR1 is MNHEY and CDR2 is SMNVEV (reference sequence). Deletions cut 3 bases from V and 0 bases from J, with 12 bases between. CDR3 in amino acids: CASSFWPVSSYNEQFF. DNA for the CDR3: TGTGCCAGCAGTTTTTGGCCAGTGAGCTCCTACAATGAGCAGTTCTTC.

With regard to this clonotype: This may come from a read error, since a much larger clone is one base off. The V call is TRBV7-9, the J call TRBJ2-2, with TRBD1 identical over 10 bases. Germline CDR1 and CDR2: SEHNR and FQNEAQ (reference sequence). The CDR3 runs 15 residues. The CDR3 coding sequence is TGTGCCAGCAGCCCGGGGACAGGGGACACCGGGGACCTGTTTTTT. This translates into CASSPGTGDTGDLFF.

This clonotype was counted at least ten times. The rearrangement joins TRBV3-1 to TRBJ2-1, with 11 positions matching TRBD2. The CDR3 extends over 15 amino acids. Trimming took 4 bases from V and 5 from J; bases not matched to a gene: 4. CDR1 is LGHDT and CDR2 is YNNKEL in the germline V gene (reference sequence). The CDR3 DNA reads TGTGCCAGCAGCCCACTAGCGGGAGAAAACAATGAGCAGTTCTTC. Protein sequence: CASSPLAGENNEQFF.

This clonotype was counted only a few times. The chain combines TRBV5-1 with TRBJ2-5, with a tentative D call TRBD2 (6 bases). CDR1 is SGHRS and CDR2 is YFSETQ in the germline V gene. V was clipped by 4 bases and J by 5 bases, with 18 bases between them. This CDR3 has 15 amino acids. CDR3 sequence reads: CASSRGGRDMETQYF. For the CDR3, the DNA is TGCGCCAGCAGCAGAGGTGGGCGGGATATGGAGACCCAGTACTTC. Drawing the rest from reference TRBV5-1 and TRBJ2-5, the complete variable domain is KAGVTQTPRYLIKTRGQQVTLSCSPISGHRSVSWYQQTPGQGLQFLFEYFSETQRNKGNFPGRFSGRQFSNSRSEMNVSTLELGDSALYLCASSRGGRDMETQYFGPGTRLLVL.

V and J are TRBV5-1 and TRBJ2-7; 10 bases fit TRBD1. J was trimmed by 3 bases and V by 4 bases; bases with no gene match: 4. The CDR3 runs to 14 residues. Germline CDR1 and CDR2: SGHRS and YFSETQ. The CDR3 DNA reads as TGCGCCAGCAGCAAGGACAGGGGGAGCTACGAGCAGTACTTC. The encoded protein is CASSKDRGSYEQYF.

This clonotype was seen at least ten times. The chain joins TRBV12-3 or TRBV12-4 to TRBJ2-3, with D tentatively TRBD2 (7 bases). Trimming stripped 2 bases from V and 1 base from J, with 13 bases between. This CDR3 is 16 amino acids long. This chain's CDR3 is CASSLSAGAGTDTQYF. CDR3 coding DNA: TGTGCCAGCAGTTTATCGGCGGGGGCTGGCACAGATACGCAGTATTTT.

This clonotype was counted ten times or more. The rearrangement joins TRBV18 to TRBJ2-5; D is unclear. Germline values: CDR1 KGHSH, CDR2 LQKENI. V lost 8 bases and J 3 bases, leaving 7 bases between the germline ends. The length of the CDR3 is 11 residues. CDR3 sequence: CASSPKETQYF. The CDR3 DNA sequence: TGTGCCAGCAGCCCGAAAGAGACCCAGTACTTC.

V usage is TRBV24-1 and J usage is TRBJ2-1; D is unclear. Germline V gene data show CDR1 as KGHDR and CDR2 as SFDVKD. The CDR3 length is 12 residues. V lost 2 bases to trimming and J lost 10 bases, with 8 bases between them. This CDR3 is CATSDSTIEQFF. In nucleotides, the CDR3 is TGTGCCACCAGTGATTCCACAATAGAGCAGTTCTTC.

V usage is TRBV27 and J usage is TRBJ2-2, with D possibly TRBD2 on 5 matching bases. The CDR3 contains 16 residues. The V end lost 5 bases, the J end lost 3 bases, and 16 bases lay between the germline ends. Germline V CDR1 and CDR2: MNHEY, SMNVEV (reference sequence). CDR3 nucleotides: TGTGCCAGCAGTGCCAGCGGCGCGGGTTACACCGGGGAGCTGTTTTTT. It specifies CASSASGAGYTGELFF.

A few counts support this clonotype. The rearrangement joins TRBV29-1 to TRBJ1-1; TRBD1 agrees at 7 bases. CDR1 and CDR2 from the germline V gene are SQVTM and ANQGSEA. The V and J ends lost 8 bases and 3 bases, in that order; junction bases with no gene match: 9. This CDR3 comprises 13 residues. The CDR3 nucleotides are TGCAGCATACGGACAGGAGGGGACACTGAAGCTTTCTTT. It encodes CSIRTGGDTEAFF.

This clonotype was counted a few times. This chain links TRBV5-1 with TRBJ2-1; 11 nucleotides align to TRBD2. Trimming removed 5 bases from V and 8 bases from J; junction bases left unmatched: 6. The CDR3 covers 14 residues. Germline CDR1 is SGHRS and CDR2 is YFSETQ. This chain's CDR3 is CASRTSGGPHEQFF. The DNA of the CDR3 is TGCGCCAGCAGAACTAGCGGGGGCCCCCATGAGCAGTTCTTC.

Details on this clonotype: At one boundary the junction diverges from the germline segment, which might be a read error. V and J are TRBV18 and TRBJ2-1; D might be TRBD2 (5 bases). CDR1 is KGHSH and CDR2 is LQKENI in the germline V gene. The CDR3 length is 13 residues. DNA of the CDR3: TGTGCCAGCTTGGCTAGCTCAGACAATGAGCACTTCTTC. Encoded protein: CASLASSDNEHFF.

This clonotype occurred a few times. The chain joins TRBV4-1 to TRBJ2-1, with D perhaps TRBD1 or TRBD2 (5 bases each). V dropped 0 bases and J dropped 7 bases, with 16 bases sitting between them. Germline CDR1 MGHRA, CDR2 YSYEKL. The CDR3 is 16 amino acids. Here the CDR3 DNA reads TGCGCCAGCAGCCAAGATTCTAGGGACGGATGGAATGAGCAGTTCTTC. This encodes CASSQDSRDGWNEQFF.

This clonotype was seen a few times. V gene TRBV12-3 or TRBV12-4 combines with J gene TRBJ1-1; a weak D match, TRBD1 (5 bases). V was trimmed by 0 bases and J by 4 bases, leaving 12 bases between them. CDR3 length equals 15 residues. The CDR3 DNA is TGTGCCAGCAGTTTAGCAGGCCACGGGGGCACTGAAGCTTTCTTT. Its translation is CASSLAGHGGTEAFF.

The CDR3: CASSLMRDRGEKLFF. In DNA form, the CDR3 reads TGCGCCAGCAGCTTGATGAGGGATAGGGGTGAAAAACTGTTTTTT. The chain joins TRBV5-1 to TRBJ1-4; D might be TRBD1 (5 bases). Trimming shortened V by 1 base and J by 7 bases, and 14 bases separated the two germline ends. Germline V CDR1 and CDR2: SGHRS, YFSETQ. The CDR3 length is 15 residues.

The table lists this clonotype with a few counts. The chain couples TRBV20-1 to TRBJ2-4; a possible D gene is TRBD2 (5 bases). Germline CDR1 is DFQATT and CDR2 is SNEGSKA (reference sequence). The CDR3 loop spans 16 amino acids. V lost 0 bases and J 8 bases, leaving 20 bases between the germline ends. The CDR3, as DNA: TGCAGTGCTAGAGATTTGTCCGCGGCCCGGAGGCACATTCAGTACTTC. Protein sequence: CSARDLSAARRHIQYF.

The gene calls are TRBV7-9 and TRBJ2-3, with no clear D. Trimming pared 6 bases from V and 0 bases from J, leaving 10 bases between. There are 14 residues in the CDR3. In germline, CDR1 is SEHNR, CDR2 FQNEAQ (reference sequence). This CDR3 is CASRMTTSTDTQYF. CDR3 coding DNA: TGTGCCAGCAGGATGACAACCAGCACAGATACGCAGTATTTT.

This clonotype showed up many times. The V and J genes are TRBV9 and TRBJ2-1; weak D call: TRBD2 (5 bases). Germline-derived CDR1 and CDR2 are SGDLS and YYNGEE. V dropped 0 bases and J dropped 2 bases, with 9 bases sitting between them. This CDR3 contains 15 residues. The CDR3 DNA follows: TGTGCCAGCAGCGTAGACGGGGTTACCTACAATGAGCAGTTCTTC. It specifies CASSVDGVTYNEQFF.

V gene TRBV6-5 combines with J gene TRBJ2-7; tentatively, D is TRBD1 or TRBD2 (6 bases each). Trimming took 2 bases from V and 3 from J, leaving 14 bases between them. Germline loops: CDR1 MNHEY, CDR2 SVGAGI. This CDR3 region has 15 residues. CDR3 protein: CASSYVQGRNYEQYF. CDR3 bases: TGTGCCAGCAGTTACGTTCAGGGGAGGAACTACGAGCAGTACTTC.

V gene TRBV12-3 or TRBV12-4 combines with J gene TRBJ1-6; D is perhaps TRBD1 (5 bases). The CDR3 is made up of 12 amino acids. V dropped 10 bases and J dropped 5 bases, with 9 bases sitting between them. CDR3 in DNA: TGTGCCACAGGGTTCAATAATTCACCCCTCCACTTT. Its protein is CATGFNNSPLHF.

The sample holds many counts of this clonotype. The chain is built from TRBV5-1 and TRBJ1-5, with D possibly TRBD1 on 5 matching bases. The germline gives CDR1 SGHRS, CDR2 YFSETQ. With 4 bases removed from V and 4 bases from J, the gap between germline ends came to 9 bases. The CDR3 runs 13 residues. As DNA, the CDR3 is TGCGCCAGCAGCCCGGGACCTAATCAGCCCCAGCATTTT. Translated: CASSPGPNQPQHF.

The chain combines TRBV20-1 with TRBJ2-1; TRBD2 aligns across 9 bases. The CDR3 spans 15 residues. Germline CDR1 reads DFQATT; CDR2 reads SNEGSKA (reference sequence). CDR3: CFWARAGGSSDEQFF. The CDR3 bases are TGCTTCTGGGCCAGAGCGGGAGGATCCTCCGATGAGCAGTTCTTC.

This clonotype was counted a few times. The gene calls are TRBV9 and TRBJ2-7; tentatively, D is TRBD2 (6 bases). The germline gives CDR1 SGDLS, CDR2 YYNGEE. Deletions cut 0 bases from V and 3 bases from J, with 13 bases between. There are 15 residues in the CDR3. The CDR3, as DNA: TGTGCCAGCAGCGTAGGGGAGCGGGTCCTCTACGAGCAGTACTTC. It yields the protein CASSVGERVLYEQYF.